This TCR beta chain was captured by sequencing in a study of cytomegalovirus exposure and HLA in healthy donors (dated 2017 in TCRdb). With regard to the full study: In an earlier analysis of under 600 of the donors, 250 to 350 Gb of sequence data and 100 million or so unique TCR beta sequences from 150 million to 200 million T cells were reported. Rather than drawing on any new phenotypic data, the later analysis identified candidate immune exposures from TCR beta sequences and the way those sequences occurred across donors. The study combined high-throughput TCR immunosequencing, statistical association of individual TCRs with disease status, and machine learning to predict cytomegalovirus infection status. On average, around 240,000 unique TCR beta nucleotide sequences were sequenced per donor among roughly 430 genotyped donors of the cohort, with roughly 18% of those sequences being non-productive. Donor age, sex, ethnicity and CMV serostatus were compiled together with the repertoire data. Several DR-DQ haplotypes were treated as single units for association and clustering because of strong linkage in the cohort. Among the roughly 400 genotyped donors, approximately 81% belonged to the genetic ancestry cluster associated with self-reported Caucasian donors. To study patterns of TCR occurrence, a later analysis re-analyzed previously published TCR beta repertoires from 600 to 750 donors and added high-resolution HLA genotyping. The study profiled the T cell repertoires of around 700 subjects by immunosequencing and related them to cytomegalovirus serostatus. A later genetic analysis used genome-wide SNP genotypes for about 65% of the 666 donors, treating that subset as a discovery cohort. Typing coverage varied by locus: roughly 629-640 donors for A, B, C, DRB1 and DQB1; 500 to 550 for DQA1; approximately 610 for DPA1; more than 450 for DPB1. A separate validation cohort of some 130 different subjects was used in addition to the approximately 700-subject first cohort. HLA typing covered class I and class II loci at four-digit resolution. An early release covering around 630 HLA-typed donors comprised approximately 290 gigabases of sequencing data and around 80 million unique TCR sequences. An earlier analysis of 587 of the donors used high-throughput TCR beta sequencing to judge whether each TCR beta V gene segment behaved as functional or pseudogenic. Every repertoire in the discovery cohort had been generated on one and the same sequencing platform. The study aimed to test whether signatures of past pathogen exposure could be identified by cataloging public T cell receptors.

A word on this clone: Its recognized antigen is unknown. Base quality data are lacking; no much larger clone is found one base away.

The cohort was made up of approximately 670 healthy bone marrow donors. At the time of sampling, all cohort members were nominally healthy, though unrecorded immune exposures were likely present. The donor was CMV seropositive and belonged to the group of around 300 seropositive cohort members. Every donor gave a peripheral blood sample, and the peripheral blood mononuclear cells from that sample were used for TCR beta sequencing. The Qiagen DNeasy Blood Extraction Kit was used to extract genomic DNA from the blood cell samples. General findings and caveats noted by the study authors: While some public TCRs were present in many individuals, most TCR sequences turned up only very rarely across donors. When HLA alleles, especially DR and DQ, strongly co-occurred, TCR associations were difficult to assign to individual alleles. In vitro tests confirmed that three of the cytomegalovirus-associated TCR beta chains recognize cytomegalovirus antigens. Because counts were too low, roughly 16 rarely observed V segments, including chromosome 9 orphons, were left out of the earlier analysis of a few hundred of the donors. A later analysis found that most CMV-associated TCR beta chains appeared HLA-restricted, with HLA associations seemingly driven largely by CMV exposure. A later analysis associated about 18,000 TCR beta sequences with specific HLA alleles at a false discovery rate of 0.05. Broadly in line with IMGT annotations, most TCR beta V segments showed up in productive rearrangements about 87% or about 30% of the time in an earlier analysis of 450 to 600 of the donors. Because the 87-base-pair reads could not distinguish some IMGT-functional V segments, including TRBV6-2 and TRBV6-3, those segments were excluded. A later genetic analysis reported fewer N-insertions in productive TCRs among donors in an Asian-associated ancestry cluster than the approximately 700-donor mean. It was suggested by the authors that the approach could potentially be generalized to other disease states and immunological phenotypes. Immune exposure information for the cohort was limited to CMV serostatus. The study gave a list of 150 to 200 TCR beta chains associated with cytomegalovirus. According to a later analysis, TCR association rates differed among HLA loci, with DRB1 alleles showing the most associated TCRs and HLA-C alleles showing the fewest. This cohort had only TCR beta chains sequenced, and the lack of alpha or paired-chain data limited which features could be detected. A cluster of highly shared sequence variants was judged likely to be a technical artifact of the sequencing pipeline. An association between a missense DCLRE1C variant and V-gene and J-gene trimming of TCR beta chains was found in a later genetic analysis and replicated in an independent cohort. The classifier was reported to diagnose cytomegalovirus status with high specificity and sensitivity in both the original cohort and the validation cohort. Roughly uniform sequencing depth across donors was assumed in presence/absence analyses, although this assumption may not hold. A further reported finding was that TCR beta sequences accurately predicted the HLA-A and HLA-B alleles for most subjects in the first cohort. Several of the top co-occurrence clusters appeared to be linked to parvovirus B19, influenza, CMV and Epstein-Barr virus, according to a later analysis. Linkage disequilibrium might explain the correlated functional status among segregating V segments, but an unknown experimental factor could not be ruled out. In a later analysis, HLA-associated TCR beta chains were found to be more clonally expanded and to have lower generation probabilities than equally common non-associated chains. Because some donors lacked HLA typing at each locus, the association tests relied only on the typed subset.

From cysteine to phenylalanine, the CDR3 is 16 amino acids long. The CDR3 DNA has 48 bases and is translated from base 1. Library generation was performed with the immunoSEQ multiplex PCR assay. For the multiplex PCR, a mixture combining 60 forward primers for TCR Vbeta segments and 13 reverse primers for TCR Jbeta segments was used. The CDR3 region of rearranged TCR beta genes was amplified from genomic DNA by a multiplex PCR assay. On the Illumina HiSeq System, the amplified TCR beta libraries were sequenced as 87-base-pair reads. The authors processed their data as follows. A later analysis tallied roughly 76 million unique TCR beta chains across the 700 or so repertoires, and around 9.9 million of those chains were shared by two or more donors. Raw reads were error-corrected and collapsed into unique sequences with a nearest-neighbor algorithm that merged closely related sequences to remove PCR and sequencing errors. Alignment of CDR3 sequences to IMGT reference sequences was used to assign V, D and J gene segments. Each retained sequence needed at least a six-nucleotide match to both a V gene segment and a J gene segment. A rearrangement was called productive if the CDR3 had no stop codons and remained in frame with V and J, and every other rearrangement was called non-productive. CDR3 was defined by IMGT convention, running from the second conserved V-encoded cysteine to the conserved J-encoded phenylalanine. In an earlier analysis of around 600 of the donors, sequences lacking an unambiguous match to a single V gene segment were excluded. An earlier analysis of several hundred of the donors classified V segments as functional when productive rearrangements were above 56.7% and as segregating when the standard deviation between donors was above 5%. A statistical classification framework was built to diagnose cytomegalovirus status from the catalog of TCR beta chain sequences. In a later analysis, TCR nucleotide sequences were compared against IMGT/GENE-DB human TR gene sequences so that V and J genes could be assigned. The TCRdist pipeline was used in a later analysis to assign CDR3 sequences and most-parsimonious VDJ recombination scenarios. A later analysis defined each TCR beta chain by its CDR3 amino acid sequence plus V-gene family, and excluded reads lacking a unique V-gene family. As a way to deal with suspected cross-contamination and a sequencing artifact, a later analysis dropped over 550 nucleotide sequences that were highly shared and had low generation probability. A later analysis calculated a clonal expansion index for each public chain from normalized within-repertoire ranks of inferred template counts. In a later analysis, generation probabilities were computed with a VDJ recombination model fitted to out-of-frame rearrangements, and the resulting probabilities were checked against IGoR. Hypergeometric tests were used in a later analysis to score TCR-TCR, TCR-HLA and TCR-CMV co-occurrence, with a repertoire-size bias correction applied to the TCR pairs. In a later analysis, false discovery rates were estimated by permuting HLA or CMV assignments 20 times. In a later analysis, co-occurring TCRs were grouped using DBSCAN, with TCRdist sequence similarity added in when clustering inside HLA-allele-positive subsets. For co-occurrence clustering, repertoires with fewer than 30,000 or more than 120,000 public chains were excluded, along with about five repertoires with anomalous nucleotide sharing. TCRdb stores this immuneACCESS table with in-frame sequences only. Part of the clones is absent; in the studies checked, under half of the shortfall reflects unresolved V genes, and no reason is known for the rest. That table is the source of V, J and clone size, and D and trimming were worked out from the DNA. This sample is represented by around 160,000 clones; approximately 77% of them were singletons. The ten largest clonotypes hold 2% to 2.5% of the sample.

The TCR originated in a man in his fifties in good health and CMV-seropositive. Input material: PBMCs. The V gene is TRBV21-1 and the J gene is TRBJ1-4; the DNA was not used to check the table's D call, TRBD1. TRBV21-1 is described as a pseudogene. Read as DNA, the sequence is TGTGCCAGCAGCAATATGTGGACAAAAACTAATGAAAAACTGTTTTTT. This sequence encodes CASSNMWTKTNEKLFF.